This record concerns one TCR beta chain sequence. Antigen specificity is unknown. The data stem from a study of spatial heterogeneity in lung cancer. Study background: The authors sequenced available follow-up PBMC samples, taken a median of roughly two years after resection. Study-wide results and limits: Ubiquitous expanded tumor TCRs surfaced in blood more at resection than they did at follow-up.

The presence of a unique molecular identifier marked each TCR cDNA molecule. TCRdb reanalysed the 5' RACE reads using MiXCR and keeps one entry per CDR3 protein. The sample records tens of thousands of distinct CDR3 sequences, around 10% being singletons. Time point indicated: blood at routine non-recurrence follow-up after resection. Whole RNA was taken from tumor, nontumor lung or frozen PBMC; it was then sequenced unsorted. The CDR3 extends over 13 amino acids. Trimming cost V 3 bases and J 3 bases, with 10 bases left between them. Per germline, CDR1 SGHNT and CDR2 YYREEE (reference sequence). This TCR came from a male donor with early-stage non-small cell lung cancer. The sequences come from PBMCs, collected at follow-up. The chain links TRBV5-4 to TRBJ2-7; possibly TRBD1 for D (6 bases). For the CDR3, the DNA is TGTGCCAGCAGCTCCGGCAGGGGCTACGAGCAGTACTTC. Translating gives CASSSGRGYEQYF.